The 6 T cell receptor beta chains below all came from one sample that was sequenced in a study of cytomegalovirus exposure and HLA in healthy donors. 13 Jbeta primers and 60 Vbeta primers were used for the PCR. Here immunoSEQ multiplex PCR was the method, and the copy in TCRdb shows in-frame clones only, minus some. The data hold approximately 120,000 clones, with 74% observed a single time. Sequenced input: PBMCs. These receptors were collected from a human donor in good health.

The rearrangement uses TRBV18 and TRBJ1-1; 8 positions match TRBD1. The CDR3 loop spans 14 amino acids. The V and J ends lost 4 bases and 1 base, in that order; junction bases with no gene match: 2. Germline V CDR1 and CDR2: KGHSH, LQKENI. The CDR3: CASSRGQGNTEAFF. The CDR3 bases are TGTGCCAGCTCACGCGGACAGGGGAACACTGAAGCTTTCTTT. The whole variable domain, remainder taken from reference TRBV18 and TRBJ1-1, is NAGVMQNPRHLVRRRGQEARLRCSPMKGHSHVYWYRQLPEEGLKFMVYLQKENIIDESGMPKERFSAEFPKEGPSILRIQQVVRGDSAAYFCASSRGQGNTEAFFGQGTRLTVV.

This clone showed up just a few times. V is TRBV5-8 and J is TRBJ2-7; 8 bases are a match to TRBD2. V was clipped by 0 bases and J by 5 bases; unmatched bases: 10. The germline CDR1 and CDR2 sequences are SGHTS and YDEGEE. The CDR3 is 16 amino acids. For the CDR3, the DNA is TGTGCCAGCAGCTTGGAAATACGGGGGGGCGTGGACGAGCAGTACTTC. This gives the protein CASSLEIRGGVDEQYF.

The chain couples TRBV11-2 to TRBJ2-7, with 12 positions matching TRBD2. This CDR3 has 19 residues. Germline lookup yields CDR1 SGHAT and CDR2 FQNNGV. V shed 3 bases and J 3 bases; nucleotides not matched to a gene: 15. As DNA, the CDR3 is TGTGCCAGCAGCTTTACACAGGCGGGGACTAGCGGGTCCTTCTACGAGCAGTACTTC. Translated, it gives CASSFTQAGTSGSFYEQYF. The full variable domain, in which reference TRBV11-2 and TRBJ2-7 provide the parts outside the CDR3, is EAGVAQSPRYKIIEKRQSVAFWCNPISGHATLYWYQQILGQGPKLLIQFQNNGVVDDSQLPKDRFSAERLKGVDSTLKIQPAKLEDSAVYLCASSFTQAGTSGSFYEQYFGPGTRLTVT.

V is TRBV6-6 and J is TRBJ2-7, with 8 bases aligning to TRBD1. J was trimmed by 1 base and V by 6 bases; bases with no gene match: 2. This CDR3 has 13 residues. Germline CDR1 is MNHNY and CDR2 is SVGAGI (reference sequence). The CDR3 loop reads CASRGQVSYEQYF. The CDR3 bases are TGTGCCAGCAGGGGACAGGTTTCCTACGAGCAGTACTTC.

The CDR3 reads CAQRPGEETQYF. The CDR3 DNA is TGTGCCCAAAGACCAGGGGAAGAGACCCAGTACTTC. V gene TRBV21-1 combines with J gene TRBJ2-5; TRBD1 is the table's D call, not checked against the DNA. TRBV21-1 is termed a pseudogene. The CDR3 totals 12 residues.

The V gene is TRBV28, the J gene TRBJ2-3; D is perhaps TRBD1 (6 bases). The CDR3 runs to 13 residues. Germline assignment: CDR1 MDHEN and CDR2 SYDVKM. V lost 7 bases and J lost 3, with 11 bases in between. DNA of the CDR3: TGTGCCAGCACCGTACAGGGTACAGATACGCAGTATTTT. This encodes CASTVQGTDTQYF.